This paragraph covers one TCR beta chain sequence. In germline, CDR1 is MNHEY, CDR2 SMNVEV (reference sequence). Trimming removed 5 bases at V and 1 base at J, with 14 bases between. The CDR3 runs to 15 residues. In the original analysis: Estimation of nucleated cell counts was performed using reference gene primer amplification. Here immunoSEQ multiplex PCR was the method, and the copy in TCRdb shows in-frame clones only, minus some. That table is the source of V, J and clone size, and D and trimming were worked out from the DNA. The sample holds about 35,000 clones, 87% seen once. The data derive from a study of blood T cell repertoires in COVID-19. Turning to the study itself: The United States, Italy and Spain were the sources of the acute and convalescent COVID-19 samples. The cDNA or gDNA used as material had been derived from T cells, B-cell-depleted T cells, or PBMCs.

The material sequenced was peripheral blood. The TCR sequence derives from a human donor in a cohort sampled during active COVID-19. The chain carries TRBV27 and TRBJ1-1; D perhaps matches TRBD1 (5 bases). The CDR3 DNA reads TGTGCCAGCAGTCGACCGGGACTGACGAACACTGAAGCTTTCTTT. It encodes CASSRPGLTNTEAFF.